The TCR beta chain described here comes from a study of shared clonotypes between healthy human individuals. Method: immunoSEQ multiplex PCR; TCRdb's copy keeps in-frame clones and lacks some. The data show about 2.1 million clones, roughly 95% seen once. Germline V CDR1 and CDR2: SEHNR, FQNEAQ (reference sequence). V shed 3 bases and J shed 5 bases, with 13 bases lying between them. This CDR3 has 14 amino acids. Selected positively for CCR7 and CD45RO-negative, naive CD8 cells excluded terminally differentiated effector memory CD45RA+ cells. The sequenced sample consisted of naive CD8+ T cells from PBMCs. This TCR came from a man aged 18 to 35 in good health. Some clones in this sample may be carry-over from other donors' samples. V usage is TRBV7-9 and J usage is TRBJ2-5, with TRBD1 as a possible D gene (5 bases). The CDR3 protein is CASSFPAGKETQYF. The CDR3 bases are TGTGCCAGCAGCTTCCCTGCAGGGAAGGAGACCCAGTACTTC.